This T cell receptor (beta chain) is from a study of CD8+ T cells in alopecia areata. About the research overall: A 6-month off-drug phase came after tofacitinib, which had lasted 6 to 18 months.

RNA, once extracted, was reverse transcribed into cDNA for use as the sequencing template. Repertoires were generated with immunoSEQ multiplex PCR, while TCRdb's copy carries only in-frame clones and drops some. This repertoire shows hundreds of thousands of clones, about three fifths found once; its top ten account for 0.45%. Trimming cost V 11 bases and J 4 bases; bases outside gene matches: 6. The CDR3 is 12 amino acids. CDR1 is MNHNS, CDR2 SASEGT, per germline. The source of this sequence is a human donor with alopecia areata. The starting material was CD4+ T cells sorted from blood, obtained at week 0. The chain has TRBV6-1 and TRBJ1-2, with TRBD1 identical over 8 bases. The CDR3 reads CALRDRTYGYTF. In DNA form, the CDR3 reads TGTGCCTTAAGGGACAGGACCTATGGCTACACCTTC.